The 4 T cell receptor beta chains below were found in one sample sequenced in a study of blood T cell repertoires in COVID-19. Produced via immunoSEQ multiplex PCR; TCRdb's table is partial and in-frame only. The sample comprises about 240,000 clones, 70% to 85% of which are singletons, and roughly 9.6% rests with the top ten. Sequencing input: peripheral blood. These receptors were taken from a woman of 80 years or more with acute or convalescent COVID-19.

The V call is TRBV9, the J call TRBJ2-3, with D possibly matching TRBD2 (5 bases). This CDR3 comprises 15 residues. Trimming took 2 bases from V and 1 from J, leaving 11 bases between them. The V gene's germline CDR1 is SGDLS and CDR2 YYNGEE. The chain's CDR3 is CASSVRYGGTDTQYF. CDR3 coding DNA: TGTGCCAGCAGCGTGCGGTACGGGGGCACAGATACGCAGTATTTT.

The chain employs TRBV5-1 and TRBJ1-1; the match to TRBD1 covers 9 bases. This CDR3 is built from 14 residues. Germline CDR1 reads SGHRS; CDR2 reads YFSETQ. Germline trimming cut 4 bases from V and 7 bases from J; bases unmatched to any gene: 8. The CDR3 loop reads CASSAGTGLGEAFF. The CDR3 DNA is TGCGCCAGCAGCGCCGGGACAGGGTTGGGTGAAGCTTTCTTT.

The chain links TRBV6-5 to TRBJ2-5; unclear D gene. Looked up from germline, CDR1 is MNHEY and CDR2 is SVGAGI. The CDR3 runs 12 residues. V dropped 7 bases and J dropped 7 bases, with 13 bases sitting between them. CDR3 sequence: CASITEYRTQYF. CDR3 nucleotides: TGTGCCAGCATTACAGAGTATAGGACCCAGTACTTC.

The rearrangement links TRBV24-1 to TRBJ2-3; 9 bases are shared with TRBD2. CDR1 and CDR2 from the germline V gene are KGHDR and SFDVKD. The trim removed 1 base at V and 2 bases at J, leaving 6 bases unmatched. CDR3 length: 17 amino acids. Here the CDR3 reads CATSDFGSGGPTDTQYF. The CDR3 DNA follows: TGTGCCACCAGTGATTTCGGTAGCGGGGGCCCCACAGATACGCAGTATTTT.